This is a list of T cell receptor beta chains from one sample in a study of radiotherapy plus CTLA-4 blockade in lung cancer. Method: immunoSEQ multiplex PCR; TCRdb's copy keeps in-frame clones and lacks some. The data contain about 98,000 clones, 85% to 90% of them singletons. This specimen was peripheral blood, taken from a patient treated with radiotherapy plus ipilimumab. The source is a human donor with non-small cell lung cancer that progressed on radiotherapy plus ipilimumab. Each CDR3 is given with its conserved first and last residue. The D gene is left open where the match is weak. Size tells how often a clone was seen (once, few, many) or the class of an expanded clone, and some rows leave it out.

abundance: .
j_gene: TRBJ2-3
v_gene: TRBV27
d_gene: TRBD2
CDR3nt: TGTGCCAGCACGCGGGGGGGGAGCACAGATACGCAGTATTTT
CDR3aa: CASTRGGSTDTQYF

abundance: .
j_gene: TRBJ2-7
v_gene: TRBV6-1
d_gene: .
CDR3nt: TGTGCCAGCAGTGAAGGAGAACAGCGGCACCTCTCCTACGAGCAGTACTTC
CDR3aa: CASSEGEQRHLSYEQYF

abundance: .
j_gene: TRBJ1-5
v_gene: TRBV9
d_gene: .
CDR3nt: TGTGCCAGCAGCCCTGACAGTTATAGCAATCAGCCCCAGCATTTT
CDR3aa: CASSPDSYSNQPQHF

abundance: .
j_gene: TRBJ1-5
v_gene: TRBV28
d_gene: .
CDR3nt: TGTGCCAGCAGCTGGACACTTAGCAATCAGCCCCAGCATTTT
CDR3aa: CASSWTLSNQPQHF

abundance: .
j_gene: TRBJ2-3
v_gene: TRBV6-6
d_gene: .
CDR3nt: TGTGCCAGCGAAAAGACGGAGGAGGAAGATACGCAGTATTTT
CDR3aa: CASEKTEEEDTQYF

abundance: .
j_gene: TRBJ1-2
v_gene: TRBV4-1
d_gene: .
CDR3nt: TGCGCCAGCAGCCCGGGACGAGACTATGGCTACACCTTC
CDR3aa: CASSPGRDYGYTF

abundance: .
j_gene: TRBJ2-7
v_gene: TRBV11-2
d_gene: .
CDR3nt: TGTGCCAGCAGCTTAGTTTTGGGTCTCGGTTACGAGCAGTACTTC
CDR3aa: CASSLVLGLGYEQYF

abundance: once
j_gene: TRBJ2-5
v_gene: TRBV2
d_gene: TRBD2
CDR3nt: TGTGCCAGCAGACCAGGGAGGACTAGTGAGGAGACCCAGTACTTC
CDR3aa: CASRPGRTSEETQYF

abundance: .
j_gene: TRBJ2-1
v_gene: TRBV29-1
d_gene: TRBD2
CDR3nt: TGCAGCGCCGTAGCGGGAGAGGCCTACAATGAGCAGTTCTTC
CDR3aa: CSAVAGEAYNEQFF

abundance: .
j_gene: TRBJ1-5
v_gene: TRBV2
d_gene: .
CDR3nt: TGTGCCAGCAGTGAGTGGCAAGCCAATCAGCCCCAGCATTTT
CDR3aa: CASSEWQANQPQHF

abundance: .
j_gene: TRBJ1-5
v_gene: TRBV7-8
d_gene: .
CDR3nt: TGTGCCAGCAGCTTAGATCAGGGAAATCAGCCCCAGCATTTT
CDR3aa: CASSLDQGNQPQHF

abundance: .
j_gene: TRBJ2-2
v_gene: TRBV27
d_gene: .
CDR3nt: TGTGCCAGCAGTTATTCCGAGGGTATCGCGAACACCGGGGAGCTGTTTTTT
CDR3aa: CASSYSEGIANTGELFF

abundance: .
j_gene: TRBJ1-3
v_gene: TRBV18
d_gene: .
CDR3nt: TGTGCCAGCTCACTTGACGGCGCCCTAGGAAACACCATATATTTT
CDR3aa: CASSLDGALGNTIYF

abundance: .
j_gene: TRBJ2-3
v_gene: TRBV19
d_gene: .
CDR3nt: TGTGCCAGCAGCAAGGGGGAAGATACGCAGTATTTT
CDR3aa: CASSKGEDTQYF

abundance: .
j_gene: TRBJ2-2
v_gene: TRBV5-1
d_gene: .
CDR3nt: TGCGCCAGCAGCCTGAACAGTTACACCGGGGAGCTGTTTTTT
CDR3aa: CASSLNSYTGELFF

abundance: .
j_gene: TRBJ2-1
v_gene: TRBV5-4
d_gene: TRBD2
CDR3nt: TGTGCCAGCAGCTTGGGACTAGCGGGAAACAATGAGCAGTTCTTC
CDR3aa: CASSLGLAGNNEQFF

abundance: .
j_gene: TRBJ2-5
v_gene: TRBV7-3
d_gene: .
CDR3nt: TGTGCCAGCAGCTTAGGGTCCGACTTACCGGAGACCCAGTACTTC
CDR3aa: CASSLGSDLPETQYF

abundance: .
j_gene: TRBJ2-7
v_gene: TRBV4-2
d_gene: .
CDR3nt: TGTGCCAGCAGCCAAGACCTTAGGGGGAACTACGAGCAGTACTTC
CDR3aa: CASSQDLRGNYEQYF

abundance: .
j_gene: TRBJ2-2
v_gene: TRBV7-9
d_gene: TRBD1
CDR3nt: TGTGCCAGCAGCATGCAGACAGGGGCGCCCACCGGGGAGCTGTTTTTT
CDR3aa: CASSMQTGAPTGELFF

abundance: .
j_gene: TRBJ2-7
v_gene: TRBV6-5
d_gene: TRBD2
CDR3nt: TGTGCCAGCACCCTAAAACGAGCGGGGGCCTACGAGCAGTACTTC
CDR3aa: CASTLKRAGAYEQYF

abundance: once
j_gene: TRBJ2-5
v_gene: TRBV7-9
d_gene: TRBD1
CDR3nt: TGTGCCAGCAGCATTCAAGACAGGGGGGAGACCCAGTACTTC
CDR3aa: CASSIQDRGETQYF

abundance: .
j_gene: TRBJ2-5
v_gene: TRBV11-2
d_gene: TRBD1
CDR3nt: TGTGCCAGCAGCGCGACAGGGCGGCAAGAGACCCAGTACTTC
CDR3aa: CASSATGRQETQYF

abundance: .
j_gene: TRBJ1-4
v_gene: TRBV9
d_gene: .
CDR3nt: TGTGCCAGCAGCGTAGTTCCCTTGGGACATACTAATGAAAAACTGTTTTTT
CDR3aa: CASSVVPLGHTNEKLFF

abundance: .
j_gene: TRBJ2-1
v_gene: TRBV7-8
d_gene: TRBD2
CDR3nt: TGTGCCAGCAGCTTGCCGGGACTAGCTACCAATGAGCAGTTCTTC
CDR3aa: CASSLPGLATNEQFF

abundance: .
j_gene: TRBJ1-2
v_gene: TRBV6-1
d_gene: TRBD1
CDR3nt: TGTGCCAGCAGTGAAGGGGACAGTGGCTATGGCTACACCTTC
CDR3aa: CASSEGDSGYGYTF

abundance: .
j_gene: TRBJ2-6
v_gene: TRBV4-1
d_gene: .
CDR3nt: TGCGCCAGCAGCCAGCGAGGTCCCTCTGGGGCCAACGTCCTGACTTTC
CDR3aa: CASSQRGPSGANVLTF

abundance: .
j_gene: TRBJ1-1
v_gene: TRBV5-1
d_gene: .
CDR3nt: TGCGCCAGCAGCTTCGACAGTAAGGGCACTGAAGCTTTCTTT
CDR3aa: CASSFDSKGTEAFF

abundance: .
j_gene: TRBJ2-7
v_gene: TRBV2
d_gene: .
CDR3nt: TGTGCCAGCAGTCTGCGGGGAATTCACGAGCAGTACTTC
CDR3aa: CASSLRGIHEQYF

abundance: .
j_gene: TRBJ2-5
v_gene: TRBV27
d_gene: .
CDR3nt: TGTGCCAGCAGTTTACGAGAAGGGCCTGAGACCCAGTACTTC
CDR3aa: CASSLREGPETQYF

abundance: .
j_gene: TRBJ2-3
v_gene: TRBV7-3
d_gene: TRBD1
CDR3nt: TGTGCCAGCAGCTCCCGGACAGGTGGGACAGATACGCAGTATTTT
CDR3aa: CASSSRTGGTDTQYF

abundance: once
j_gene: TRBJ2-2
v_gene: TRBV29-1
d_gene: .
CDR3nt: TGCAGCGTTGAAGGGGAAGGTACCGGGGAGCTGTTTTTT
CDR3aa: CSVEGEGTGELFF

abundance: .
j_gene: TRBJ2-7
v_gene: TRBV11-2
d_gene: .
CDR3nt: TGTGCCAGCAGCTTAGCGGGATCCCCACCTCGGCAGTACTTC
CDR3aa: CASSLAGSPPRQYF

abundance: .
j_gene: TRBJ2-1
v_gene: TRBV6-4
d_gene: TRBD2
CDR3nt: TGTGCCAGCAGCCCCCGACTAGCGGGGAGCTCCTACAATGAGCAGTTCTTC
CDR3aa: CASSPRLAGSSYNEQFF

abundance: .
j_gene: TRBJ1-2
v_gene: TRBV6-6
d_gene: .
CDR3nt: TGTGCCAGCAGAAAAAACGAAGGTAATGGCTACACCTTC
CDR3aa: CASRKNEGNGYTF

abundance: .
j_gene: TRBJ1-2
v_gene: TRBV7-9
d_gene: TRBD1
CDR3nt: TGTGCCAGCAGCGCCGGGACAGGGGTCAACTATGGCTACACCTTC
CDR3aa: CASSAGTGVNYGYTF

abundance: .
j_gene: TRBJ1-2
v_gene: TRBV28
d_gene: .
CDR3nt: TGTGCCAGCAGGGTGGGACCGAACTATGGCTACACCTTC
CDR3aa: CASRVGPNYGYTF

abundance: few
j_gene: TRBJ2-7
v_gene: TRBV25-1
d_gene: TRBD2
CDR3nt: TGTGCCAGCAGTGAAGCGGGAGGGGCTAAGTACGAGCAGTACTTC
CDR3aa: CASSEAGGAKYEQYF

abundance: .
j_gene: TRBJ2-1
v_gene: TRBV6-5
d_gene: .
CDR3nt: TGTGCCAGCAGACCGGGTCCTTCTAACAATGAGCAGTTCTTC
CDR3aa: CASRPGPSNNEQFF

abundance: .
j_gene: TRBJ2-3
v_gene: TRBV10-3
d_gene: .
CDR3nt: TGTGCCATCAGTGAGTTCGGAGGGACAGATACGCAGTATTTT
CDR3aa: CAISEFGGTDTQYF

abundance: .
j_gene: TRBJ2-5
v_gene: TRBV2
d_gene: .
CDR3nt: TGTGCCAGCAGTGAAGCGCCGAGTTGGGGCCAAGAGACCCAGTACTTC
CDR3aa: CASSEAPSWGQETQYF

abundance: .
j_gene: TRBJ2-1
v_gene: TRBV20-1
d_gene: .
CDR3nt: TGCAGTGCTCAACCAAGGGAGCGGGAGTTCTTC
CDR3aa: CSAQPREREFF

abundance: .
j_gene: TRBJ2-7
v_gene: TRBV4-1
d_gene: .
CDR3nt: TGCGCCAGCAGCCAAACTTACGACAGGAGTGTTTTTTACGAGCAGTACTTC
CDR3aa: CASSQTYDRSVFYEQYF

abundance: .
j_gene: TRBJ1-2
v_gene: TRBV19
d_gene: TRBD1
CDR3nt: TGTGCCAGCAGTAGTATAGGGGACAGGATCTATGGCTACACCTTC
CDR3aa: CASSSIGDRIYGYTF

abundance: once
j_gene: TRBJ2-5
v_gene: TRBV18
d_gene: .
CDR3nt: TGTGCCAGCCGCTCGAGGGGAGAGACCCAGTACTTC
CDR3aa: CASRSRGETQYF

abundance: .
j_gene: TRBJ2-7
v_gene: TRBV10-3
d_gene: .
CDR3nt: TGTGCCATCAGCCTATTGGACGGACCTCTACGTGGGCAGTACTTC
CDR3aa: CAISLLDGPLRGQYF

abundance: .
j_gene: TRBJ2-7
v_gene: TRBV5-1
d_gene: .
CDR3nt: TGCGCCAGCAGCTTGGCCGGACAGCGGTCCTACGAGCAGTACTTC
CDR3aa: CASSLAGQRSYEQYF

abundance: .
j_gene: TRBJ2-1
v_gene: TRBV10-3
d_gene: TRBD1
CDR3nt: TGTGCCATCAGTGATAGACAGGGGGGTTACAATGAGCAGTTCTTC
CDR3aa: CAISDRQGGYNEQFF

abundance: .
j_gene: TRBJ2-2
v_gene: TRBV4-1
d_gene: TRBD2
CDR3nt: TGCGCCAGCAGCCAAGTAGCGGGAGTGTACACCGGGGAGCTGTTTTTT
CDR3aa: CASSQVAGVYTGELFF

abundance: .
j_gene: TRBJ2-1
v_gene: TRBV5-1
d_gene: TRBD2
CDR3nt: TGCGCCAGCAGCTTCCTAGCGGGAGAGGATGAGCAGTTCTTC
CDR3aa: CASSFLAGEDEQFF

abundance: .
j_gene: TRBJ2-7
v_gene: TRBV11-2
d_gene: TRBD2
CDR3nt: TGTGCCAGCAGCGGGCGCGCGGGAGGGCTCTACGAGCAGTACTTC
CDR3aa: CASSGRAGGLYEQYF

abundance: .
j_gene: TRBJ2-5
v_gene: TRBV5-1
d_gene: TRBD2
CDR3nt: TGCGCCAGCACCTCCTCCCAGCTAGCGGCCGGGACCCAGTACTTC
CDR3aa: CASTSSQLAAGTQYF